Listed below are T cell receptor beta chains from one sample, sequenced in a study of regulatory T cells in long-lasting Graves disease. TCRdb passed the multiplex PCR reads through MiXCR, listing each CDR3 protein once. The top ten clones hold 25% to 30% of a sample with approximately 360,000 distinct CDR3 sequences, roughly 25% of them seen once. The source was peripheral blood mononuclear cells (PBMCs), collected when the disease was refractory, from a patient treated with antithyroid drugs. All receptors come from a woman aged 40 to 50 with Graves disease. CDR3s leave out the opening cysteine and the closing phenylalanine or tryptophan.

TRBV11-2	TRBJ1-1	ASSSIQGTNEAF
TRBV20-1	TRBJ1-2	SAVKGDNYGYT
TRBV12-3/TRBV12-4	TRBJ2-1	ASSLNLGEPYNEQF
TRBV12-3/TRBV12-4	TRBJ2-3	ASSLRALAEITDTQY
TRBV28	TRBJ1-2	ASISGEVGYT
TRBV18	TRBJ1-6	ASSPGPGADSPLH
TRBV3-1	TRBJ2-7	ASSQDPLKLY
TRBV20-1	TRBJ1-6	SAPPGNDSPLH
TRBV28	TRBJ2-2	AGSDRANTGELF
TRBV9	TRBJ2-7	ASSHVGLAESEQY
TRBV28	TRBJ2-1	ASSHPSGRAYNEQF
TRBV11-2	-	ASSFVLAGGPSHEQF
TRBV30	TRBJ1-3	AWTGSGNTIY
TRBV6-7	TRBJ2-5	ASSFPLHNLQETQY
TRBV29-1	TRBJ2-7	SVEGGRGGDEQY
TRBV24-1	TRBJ2-1	ATRGQGGDEQF
TRBV6-1	TRBJ2-5	ASRWGLAAGEETQY
TRBV27	TRBJ1-6	ASSDVNSPLH
TRBV15	TRBJ1-1	ATSRDGSRTSEAF
TRBV27	TRBJ2-1	ASSLHFLAGEQF
TRBV7-9	TRBJ1-4	ASISGTGDEKLF
TRBV30	TRBJ2-5	AWSRQIQETQY
TRBV28	TRBJ2-7	ASRDGPYEQY
TRBV2	TRBJ2-1	ASSGLGGRGGNEQF
TRBV19	TRBJ2-5	ASSIGQTGWGETQY
TRBV20-1	TRBJ1-1	SAPWGRGEAF
TRBV20-1	TRBJ1-3	SARDIRSSGNTIY
TRBV27	TRBJ2-2	ATGLGGTTGELF
TRBV27	TRBJ1-2	ASSLTVKGLYGYT
TRBV14	TRBJ2-2	ASSLSGVRGGELF
TRBV6-5	TRBJ1-6	ASSYFPKSSYNSPLH
TRBV28	TRBJ2-5	ASSLRDREETQY
TRBV10-2	TRBJ1-1	ASSVVAAEAF